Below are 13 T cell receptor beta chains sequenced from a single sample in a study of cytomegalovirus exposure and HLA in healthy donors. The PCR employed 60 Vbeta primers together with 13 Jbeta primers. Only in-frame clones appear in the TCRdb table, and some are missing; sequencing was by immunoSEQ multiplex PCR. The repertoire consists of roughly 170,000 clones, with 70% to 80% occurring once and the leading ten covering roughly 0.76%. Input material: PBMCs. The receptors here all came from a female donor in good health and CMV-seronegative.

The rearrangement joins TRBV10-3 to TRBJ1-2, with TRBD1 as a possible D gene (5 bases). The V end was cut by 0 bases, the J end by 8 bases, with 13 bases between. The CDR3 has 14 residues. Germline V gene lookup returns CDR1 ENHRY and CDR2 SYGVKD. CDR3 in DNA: TGTGCCATCAGTGAGTCCAGTGGGGCTGGCGGCTACACCTTC. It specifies CAISESSGAGGYTF.

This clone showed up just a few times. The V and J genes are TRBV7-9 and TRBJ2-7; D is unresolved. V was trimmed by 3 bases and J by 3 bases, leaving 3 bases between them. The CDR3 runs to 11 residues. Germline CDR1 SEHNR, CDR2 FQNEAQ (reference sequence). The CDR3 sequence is CASSFYYEQYF. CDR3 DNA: TGTGCCAGCAGCTTTTACTACGAGCAGTACTTC.

CDR3 in amino acids: CASSSPGLQRSDTQYF. The CDR3, as DNA: TGTGCCAGCAGCTCCCCGGGACTGCAGCGGTCAGATACGCAGTATTTT. V and J are TRBV7-2 and TRBJ2-3; tentative D call: TRBD2 (6 bases). Germline CDR1 and CDR2: SGHTA and FQGNSA. The CDR3 loop spans 16 amino acids. V was clipped by 4 bases and J by 4 bases, with 18 bases between them.

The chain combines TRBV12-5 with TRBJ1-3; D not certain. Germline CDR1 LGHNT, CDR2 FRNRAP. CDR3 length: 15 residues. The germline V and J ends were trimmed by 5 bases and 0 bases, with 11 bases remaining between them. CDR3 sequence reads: CASGLDAISGNTIYF. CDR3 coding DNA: TGTGCTAGTGGTCTGGACGCGATCTCTGGAAACACCATATATTTT.

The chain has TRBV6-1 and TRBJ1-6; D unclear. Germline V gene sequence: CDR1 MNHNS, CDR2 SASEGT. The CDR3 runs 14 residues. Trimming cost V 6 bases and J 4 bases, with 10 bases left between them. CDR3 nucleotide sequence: TGTGCCAGCAGAACAGAACAATATAATTCACCCCTCCACTTT. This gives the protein CASRTEQYNSPLHF.

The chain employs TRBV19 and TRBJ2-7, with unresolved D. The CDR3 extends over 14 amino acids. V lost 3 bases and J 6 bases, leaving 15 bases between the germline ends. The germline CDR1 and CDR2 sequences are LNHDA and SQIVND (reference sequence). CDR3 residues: CASSISAPPSEQYF. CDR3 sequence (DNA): TGTGCCAGTAGTATCTCGGCTCCCCCTAGCGAGCAGTACTTC. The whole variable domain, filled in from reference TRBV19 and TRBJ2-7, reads DGGITQSPKYLFRKEGQNVTLSCEQNLNHDAMYWYRQDPGQGLRLIYYSQIVNDFQKGDIAEGYSVSREKKESFPLTVTSAQKNPTAFYLCASSISAPPSEQYFGPGTRLTVT.

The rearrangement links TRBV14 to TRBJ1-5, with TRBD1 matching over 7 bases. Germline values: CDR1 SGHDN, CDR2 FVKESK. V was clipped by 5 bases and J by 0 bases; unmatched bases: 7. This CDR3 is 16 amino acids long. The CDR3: CASSFRDRDSNQPQHF. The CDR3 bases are TGTGCCAGCAGCTTCCGGGACAGAGATAGCAATCAGCCCCAGCATTTT.

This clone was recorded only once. The CDR3 loop is CASSLGGARRNTGELFF. The CDR3 DNA reads as TGTGCCAGCAGTTTGGGGGGGGCGCGCCGTAATACCGGGGAGCTGTTTTTT. V and J are TRBV28 and TRBJ2-2; maybe TRBD2 (7 bases). Germline CDR1 reads MDHEN; CDR2 reads SYDVKM. The CDR3 runs to 17 residues. V was cut by 3 bases and J by 5 bases, with 19 bases left in between.

This CDR3 reads CAISDPLGGGQETQYF. CDR3 in DNA: TGTGCCATCAGCGACCCGTTAGGGGGCGGCCAAGAGACCCAGTACTTC. The V and J genes are TRBV10-3 and TRBJ2-5; 7 bases match TRBD1. The CDR3 covers 16 residues. V was clipped by 6 bases and J by 1 base; unmatched bases: 11. Germline V gene sequence: CDR1 ENHRY, CDR2 SYGVKD.

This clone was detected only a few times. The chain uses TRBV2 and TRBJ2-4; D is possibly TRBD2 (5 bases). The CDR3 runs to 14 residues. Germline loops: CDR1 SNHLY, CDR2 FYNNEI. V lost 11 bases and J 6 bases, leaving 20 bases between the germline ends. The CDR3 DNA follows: TGTGCCTCCGAGAGGCGGACCAGCGGAAACATTCAGTACTTC. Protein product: CASERRTSGNIQYF.

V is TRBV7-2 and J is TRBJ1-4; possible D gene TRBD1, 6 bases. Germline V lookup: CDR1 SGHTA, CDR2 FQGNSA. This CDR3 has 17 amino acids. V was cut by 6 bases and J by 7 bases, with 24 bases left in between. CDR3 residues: CASSELGGGWGSEKLFF. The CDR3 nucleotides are TGTGCCAGCAGTGAACTCGGGGGGGGCTGGGGAAGTGAAAAACTGTTTTTT.

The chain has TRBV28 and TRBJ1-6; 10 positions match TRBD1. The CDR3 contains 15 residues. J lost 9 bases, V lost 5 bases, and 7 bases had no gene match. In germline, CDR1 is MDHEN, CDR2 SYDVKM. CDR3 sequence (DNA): TGTGCCAGCAGTGCCCGACAGGGGGCGGGTTCACCCCTCCACTTT. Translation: CASSARQGAGSPLHF.

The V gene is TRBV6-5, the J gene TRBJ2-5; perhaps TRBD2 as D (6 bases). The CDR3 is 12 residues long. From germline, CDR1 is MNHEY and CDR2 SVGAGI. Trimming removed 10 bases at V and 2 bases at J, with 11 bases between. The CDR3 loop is CAIGGGQETQYF. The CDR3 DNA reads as TGTGCCATCGGGGGTGGACAAGAGACCCAGTACTTC.